Below are 30 T cell receptor beta chains sequenced from a single sample in a study of PD-L1 blockade in urothelial cancer. This table comes from immunoSEQ multiplex PCR, and its TCRdb copy is limited to in-frame clones, with some not included. Of more than 70,000 clones listed, roughly nine tenths were seen once; the top ten hold approximately 3.2%. Sample: PBMCs, taken around atezolizumab (anti-PD-L1) treatment. The receptors shown here come from a man between 60 and 75 years old with urothelial cancer.

The CDR3 protein is CASSRGTGMNTEAFF. In nucleotides, the CDR3 is TGCGCCAGCAGTCGCGGGACAGGGATGAACACTGAAGCTTTCTTT. The chain has TRBV10-1 and TRBJ1-1; 9 bases are a match to TRBD1. The ends lost 5 bases at V and 0 bases at J; junction bases unmatched: 4. Germline V gives CDR1 WNHNN, CDR2 SYGVQD (reference sequence). The CDR3 loop spans 15 amino acids.

V usage is TRBV11-2 and J usage is TRBJ2-7, with 9 bases matching TRBD1. The V and J ends lost 5 bases and 1 base, in that order; junction bases with no gene match: 3. From germline, CDR1 is SGHAT and CDR2 FQNNGV. This CDR3 spans 14 amino acids. The CDR3 loop is CASSADRGSYEQYF. The CDR3 DNA is TGTGCCAGCAGCGCGGACAGGGGATCCTACGAGCAGTACTTC.

The chain couples TRBV5-6 to TRBJ2-2, with D uncertain. The CDR3 is 12 amino acids. Germline lookup yields CDR1 SGHDT and CDR2 YYEEEE. The V end was cut by 3 bases, the J end by 4 bases, with 4 bases between. The CDR3 spells CASSYSTGELFF. For the CDR3, the DNA is TGTGCCAGCAGCTATAGCACCGGGGAGCTGTTTTTT.

This chain links TRBV10-3 with TRBJ2-7, with a tentative D call TRBD2 (5 bases). There are 16 residues in the CDR3. Germline V CDR1 and CDR2: ENHRY, SYGVKD. V was cut by 4 bases and J by 4 bases, with 20 bases left in between. The CDR3 nucleotides are TGTGCCATCAGTGGCGGACTGACGGAGACCTCATACGAGCAGTACTTC. Protein sequence: CAISGGLTETSYEQYF.

This clone has a single count. As DNA, the CDR3 is TGCGCCAGCACCCTCTTGGTACGGGAAGAGACCCAGTACTTC. Encoded protein: CASTLLVREETQYF. The chain links TRBV5-1 to TRBJ2-5, with unresolved D. Deletions cut 6 bases from V and 3 bases from J, with 15 bases between. CDR3 size: 14 residues. Germline loops: CDR1 SGHRS, CDR2 YFSETQ.

This clone counts as medium-sized. This chain connects TRBV7-2 to TRBJ2-7, with TRBD1 matching 7 bases. V was pared by 1 base and J by 1 base, with 4 bases of the junction left unmatched. The CDR3 has 15 amino acids. The germline V gene encodes CDR1 SGHTA and CDR2 FQGNSA. Here the CDR3 reads CASSLDWTGSYEQYF. The CDR3 DNA is TGTGCCAGCAGCTTAGATTGGACAGGATCCTACGAGCAGTACTTC.

This clone was counted between two and nine times. The V call is TRBV19, the J call TRBJ2-6; D is possibly TRBD1 (6 bases). In germline, CDR1 is LNHDA, CDR2 SQIVND (reference sequence). Trimming took off 8 bases at V and 0 bases at J, with 17 bases between the two ends. There are 17 residues in the CDR3. This CDR3 is CASHRVGGSSGANVLTF. DNA for the CDR3: TGTGCCAGTCACCGAGTAGGGGGAAGCTCTGGGGCCAACGTCCTGACTTTC.

The genes are TRBV6-1 and TRBJ1-3, with 7 bases aligning to TRBD1. The CDR3 contains 14 residues. Germline CDR1 reads MNHNS; CDR2 reads SASEGT. V shed 1 base, J shed 5 bases, and the junction held 2 bases outside the gene matches. The CDR3: CASSEGDSRNTIYF. CDR3 nucleotide sequence: TGTGCCAGCAGTGAAGGGGACAGTCGAAACACCATATATTTT.

The rearrangement joins TRBV19 to TRBJ1-2; D uncertain. The CDR3 contains 16 residues. CDR1 LNHDA and CDR2 SQIVND come from the germline V gene (reference sequence). V was trimmed by 7 bases and J by 4 bases, leaving 22 bases between them. The CDR3 coding sequence is TGTGCCAGTACTCGAACATGGGAGACAACGTCCTATGGCTACACCTTC. As protein: CASTRTWETTSYGYTF.

The rearrangement uses TRBV7-2 and TRBJ1-2, with a possible D match to TRBD1 (6 bases). Trimming stripped 4 bases from V and 7 bases from J, with 13 bases between. CDR3 length: 13 residues. The germline gives CDR1 SGHTA, CDR2 FQGNSA. The CDR3 loop is CASSSGTLGGYTF. CDR3 coding DNA: TGTGCCAGCAGCTCCGGGACATTGGGTGGCTACACCTTC.

This chain links TRBV9 with TRBJ1-2, with D unclear. This CDR3 is built from 12 residues. Germline V gives CDR1 SGDLS, CDR2 YYNGEE. Trimming pared 0 bases from V and 3 bases from J, leaving 3 bases between. The CDR3 coding sequence is TGTGCCAGCAGCGTAGACTACTATGGCTACACCTTC. Its translation: CASSVDYYGYTF.

The chain joins TRBV29-1 to TRBJ1-2, with 7 nucleotides matching TRBD1. Germline loops: CDR1 SQVTM, CDR2 ANQGSEA. CDR3 length equals 12 residues. The V and J ends lost 4 bases and 4 bases, in that order; junction bases with no gene match: 3. The CDR3 DNA reads as TGCAGCGTTGTTGGGGACAGCTATGGCTACACCTTC. Translation gives CSVVGDSYGYTF.

The chain links TRBV27 to TRBJ1-5; 10 bases agree with TRBD1. This CDR3 comprises 14 residues. Germline CDR1 MNHEY, CDR2 SMNVEV (reference sequence). With V trimmed by 4 bases and J by 6 bases, 3 bases remained unmatched. The CDR3 here is CASSWDRGAQPQHF. The CDR3 DNA reads as TGTGCCAGCAGTTGGGACAGGGGAGCTCAGCCCCAGCATTTT.

This chain uses TRBV27 with TRBJ1-3; no reliable D call. Germline loops: CDR1 MNHEY, CDR2 SMNVEV (reference sequence). The CDR3 has 13 amino acids. V lost 8 bases to trimming and J lost 3 bases, with 11 bases between them. CDR3 protein: CASAKRGGNTIYF. The DNA of the CDR3 is TGTGCCAGCGCTAAACGGGGTGGAAACACCATATATTTT.

J is TRBJ2-5 and V is TRBV6-4; 10 nucleotides agree with TRBD1. Germline CDR1 is MRHNA and CDR2 is SNTAGT. This CDR3 has 16 amino acids. V gave up 1 base and J gave up 6 bases; unmatched junction bases: 8. This chain's CDR3 is CASSDLGQGNTKTQYF. In nucleotides, the CDR3 is TGTGCCAGCAGTGACTTGGGACAGGGGAATACGAAGACCCAGTACTTC.

The V and J genes are TRBV19 and TRBJ1-6; no reliable D call. The CDR3 is made up of 14 amino acids. CDR1 LNHDA and CDR2 SQIVND come from the germline V gene (reference sequence). V lost 2 bases and J 10 bases, leaving 12 bases between the germline ends. This CDR3 reads CASSISGSDSPLHF. The CDR3 nucleotides read TGTGCCAGTAGTATATCGGGGTCTGACTCACCCCTCCACTTT.

The chain is built from TRBV5-8 and TRBJ2-5; perhaps TRBD2 as D (6 bases). Trimming took 4 bases from V and 5 from J, leaving 18 bases between them. The CDR3 runs to 15 residues. CDR1 and CDR2 from the germline V gene are SGHTS and YDEGEE. CDR3 amino acids: CASSPRGTAMETQYF. The DNA for the CDR3 is TGTGCCAGCAGCCCGCGGGGCACAGCGATGGAGACCCAGTACTTC.

The chain joins TRBV10-3 to TRBJ1-2, with D possibly TRBD1 on 5 matching bases. V lost 6 bases and J lost 2, with 7 bases in between. CDR3 size: 12 residues. Germline CDR1 ENHRY, CDR2 SYGVKD. The DNA of the CDR3 is TGTGCCATCAGGGACACCAACTATGGCTACACCTTC. Translating gives CAIRDTNYGYTF.

The table lists this clone with a few counts. The chain couples TRBV7-2 to TRBJ1-2; D unresolved. V lost 5 bases to trimming and J lost 3 bases, with 10 bases between them. Germline-derived CDR1 and CDR2 are SGHTA and FQGNSA. The CDR3 runs to 13 residues. In nucleotides, the CDR3 is TGTGCCAGCAGCGAGCGAGGGTACTATGGCTACACCTTC. Translating gives CASSERGYYGYTF.

This clone occurred a few times. The V and J genes are TRBV4-2 and TRBJ1-5; 8 bases align to TRBD1. This CDR3 contains 17 residues. Germline V gives CDR1 LGHNA, CDR2 YNFKEQ. Trimming at V came to 4 bases and at J to 0 bases, leaving 8 bases not matched to a gene. In DNA, the CDR3 is TGTGCCAGCAGCCCAACCGCTGACAGGGGTAGCAATCAGCCCCAGCATTTT. Its protein product is CASSPTADRGSNQPQHF.

The chain uses TRBV5-4 and TRBJ2-7, with D perhaps TRBD2 (6 bases). The CDR3 length is 14 residues. In germline, CDR1 is SGHNT, CDR2 YYREEE (reference sequence). V shed 0 bases and J shed 5 bases, with 12 bases lying between them. CDR3 DNA sequence: TGTGCCAGCAGCTTGGACGGGGGTCTGAACGAGCAGTACTTC. Translating gives CASSLDGGLNEQYF.

J is TRBJ2-1 and V is TRBV19, with 11 positions matching TRBD2. Germline CDR1 and CDR2: LNHDA and SQIVND (reference sequence). With 4 bases clipped from V and 9 bases from J, the junction kept 11 bases outside the gene matches. The CDR3 sequence is 16 residues long. The CDR3 region is CASSTPSGGRSFEQFF. For the CDR3, the DNA is TGTGCCAGTAGTACCCCTAGCGGGGGGCGTTCTTTTGAGCAGTTCTTC.

J is TRBJ2-5 and V is TRBV4-1; possible D gene TRBD2, 6 bases. The V gene lost 4 bases and the J gene lost 5 bases, with 14 bases spanning the gap. The CDR3 is made up of 14 amino acids. Germline values: CDR1 MGHRA, CDR2 YSYEKL. CDR3 sequence: CASSRGTGEETQYF. The CDR3 DNA follows: TGCGCCAGCAGCCGCGGGACTGGCGAGGAGACCCAGTACTTC.

This chain joins TRBV6-6 and TRBJ1-6, with a possible D match to TRBD1 (5 bases). V shed 7 bases and J shed 10 bases, with 23 bases lying between them. CDR3 size: 16 residues. CDR1 and CDR2 from the germline V gene are MNHNY and SVGAGI (reference sequence). The CDR3 spells CASIDGPSGVVSPLHF. The CDR3, as DNA: TGTGCCAGCATCGATGGGCCATCGGGGGTAGTGTCACCCCTCCACTTT.

The J gene is TRBJ2-7, the V gene TRBV7-9, with 7 bases identical to TRBD1. The CDR3 covers 15 residues. CDR1 and CDR2 from the germline V gene are SEHNR and FQNEAQ (reference sequence). The V and J ends lost 4 bases and 2 bases, in that order; junction bases with no gene match: 8. CDR3 bases: TGTGCCAGCAGCTCTGACCGACAGGGAACCTACGAGCAGTACTTC. Protein: CASSSDRQGTYEQYF. Combining the CDR3 with reference TRBV7-9 and TRBJ2-7 gives the whole variable domain DTGVSQNPRHKITKRGQNVTFRCDPISEHNRLYWYRQTLGQGPEFLTYFQNEAQLEKSRLLSDRFSAERPKGSFSTLEIQRTEQGDSAMYLCASSSDRQGTYEQYFGPGTRLTVT.

The genes are TRBV4-1 and TRBJ2-2, with 7 bases that match TRBD1. Germline V lookup: CDR1 MGHRA, CDR2 YSYEKL. The junction had 11 bases not matched to a gene; V was cut back by 4 bases and J by 3 bases. The CDR3 has 17 residues. The CDR3 spells CASSRLPGQYDTGELFF. As DNA, the CDR3 is TGCGCCAGCAGCCGACTACCGGGACAGTACGACACCGGGGAGCTGTTTTTT.

The V gene is TRBV5-4, the J gene TRBJ2-7, with 12 nucleotides matching TRBD1. The CDR3 loop spans 15 amino acids. Germline values: CDR1 SGHNT, CDR2 YYREEE (reference sequence). With 2 bases clipped from V and 5 bases from J, the junction kept 5 bases outside the gene matches. This CDR3 reads CASSLSGTGGDEQYF. The CDR3 nucleotides read TGTGCCAGCAGCTTATCCGGGACAGGGGGCGACGAGCAGTACTTC.

The gene calls are TRBV7-9 and TRBJ2-3, with 12 bases fitting TRBD2. Germline CDR1 is SEHNR and CDR2 is FQNEAQ (reference sequence). This CDR3 comprises 16 residues. With V trimmed by 5 bases and J by 2 bases, 5 bases remained unmatched. CDR3 DNA sequence: TGTGCCAGCAGCGCTAGCGGGAGGGCCTCCACAGATACGCAGTATTTT. It encodes CASSASGRASTDTQYF.

The chain uses TRBV5-1 and TRBJ2-5, with 10 nucleotides matching TRBD2. There are 17 residues in the CDR3. Germline V gene data show CDR1 as SGHRS and CDR2 as YFSETQ. Trimming at V came to 3 bases and at J to 5 bases, leaving 13 bases not matched to a gene. The CDR3 DNA follows: TGCGCCAGCAGCTCCGGGGGGAGCGGGGGGGCCCTGGAGACCCAGTACTTC. Protein sequence: CASSSGGSGGALETQYF.

The chain couples TRBV7-2 to TRBJ2-6; 10 positions match TRBD1. Germline CDR1 SGHTA, CDR2 FQGNSA. Unmatched junction bases numbered 3, after V lost 5 bases and J lost 2 bases. This CDR3 spans 16 amino acids. The chain's CDR3 is CASSRTGGAGANVLTF. In nucleotides, the CDR3 is TGTGCCAGCAGCCGGACAGGGGGGGCTGGGGCCAACGTCCTGACTTTC.